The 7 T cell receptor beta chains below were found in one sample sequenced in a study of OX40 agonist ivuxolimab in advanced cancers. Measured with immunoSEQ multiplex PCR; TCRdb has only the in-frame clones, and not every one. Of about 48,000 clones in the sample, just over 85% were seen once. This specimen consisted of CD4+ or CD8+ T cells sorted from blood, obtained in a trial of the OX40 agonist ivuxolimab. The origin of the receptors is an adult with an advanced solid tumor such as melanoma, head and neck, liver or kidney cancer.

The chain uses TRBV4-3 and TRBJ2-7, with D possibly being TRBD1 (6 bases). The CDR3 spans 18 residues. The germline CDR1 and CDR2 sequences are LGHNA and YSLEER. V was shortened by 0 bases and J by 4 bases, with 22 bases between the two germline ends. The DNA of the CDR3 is TGCGCCAGCAGCCAAGATCTTGAAGACAGGAGGCCACTTTACGAGCAGTACTTC. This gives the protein CASSQDLEDRRPLYEQYF.

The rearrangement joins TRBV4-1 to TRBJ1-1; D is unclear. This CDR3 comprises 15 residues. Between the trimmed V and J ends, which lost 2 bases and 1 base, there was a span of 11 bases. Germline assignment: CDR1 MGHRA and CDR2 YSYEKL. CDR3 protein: CASSQIRYGNTEAFF. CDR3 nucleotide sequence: TGCGCCAGCAGCCAAATTAGGTACGGGAACACTGAAGCTTTCTTT.

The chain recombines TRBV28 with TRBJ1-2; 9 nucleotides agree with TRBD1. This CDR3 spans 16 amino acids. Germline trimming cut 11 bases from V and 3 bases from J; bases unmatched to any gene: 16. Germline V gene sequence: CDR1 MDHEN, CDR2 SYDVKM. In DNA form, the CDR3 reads TGTGCCGCCGCCGGGACAGGGCTTCATGGATACTATGGCTACACCTTC. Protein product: CAAAGTGLHGYYGYTF.

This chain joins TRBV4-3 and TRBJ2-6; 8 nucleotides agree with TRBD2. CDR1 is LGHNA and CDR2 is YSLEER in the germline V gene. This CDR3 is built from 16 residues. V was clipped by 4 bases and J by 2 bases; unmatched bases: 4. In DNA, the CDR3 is TGCGCCAGCAGCCGGACTAGCAAGGCTGGGGCCAACGTCCTGACTTTC. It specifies CASSRTSKAGANVLTF.

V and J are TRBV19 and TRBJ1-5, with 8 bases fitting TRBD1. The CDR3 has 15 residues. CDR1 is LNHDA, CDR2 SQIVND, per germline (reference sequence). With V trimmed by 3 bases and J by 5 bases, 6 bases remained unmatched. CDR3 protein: CASSIATGGYQPQHF. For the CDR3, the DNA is TGTGCCAGTAGTATCGCTACAGGGGGGTATCAGCCCCAGCATTTT.

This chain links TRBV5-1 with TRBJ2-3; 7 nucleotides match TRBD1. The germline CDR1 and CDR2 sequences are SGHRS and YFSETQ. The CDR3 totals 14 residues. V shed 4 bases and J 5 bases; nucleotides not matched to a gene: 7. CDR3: CASSRTGQEDTQYF. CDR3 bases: TGCGCCAGCAGCAGGACAGGTCAAGAAGATACGCAGTATTTT.

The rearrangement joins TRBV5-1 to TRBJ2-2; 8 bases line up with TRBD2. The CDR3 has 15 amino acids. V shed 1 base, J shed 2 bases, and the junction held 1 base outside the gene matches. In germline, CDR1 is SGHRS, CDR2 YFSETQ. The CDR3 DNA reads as TGCGCCAGCAGCTTGACTAGCGGAAACACCGGGGAGCTGTTTTTT. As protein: CASSLTSGNTGELFF. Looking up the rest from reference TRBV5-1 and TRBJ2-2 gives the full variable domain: KAGVTQTPRYLIKTRGQQVTLSCSPISGHRSVSWYQQTPGQGLQFLFEYFSETQRNKGNFPGRFSGRQFSNSRSEMNVSTLELGDSALYLCASSLTSGNTGELFFGEGSRLTVL.